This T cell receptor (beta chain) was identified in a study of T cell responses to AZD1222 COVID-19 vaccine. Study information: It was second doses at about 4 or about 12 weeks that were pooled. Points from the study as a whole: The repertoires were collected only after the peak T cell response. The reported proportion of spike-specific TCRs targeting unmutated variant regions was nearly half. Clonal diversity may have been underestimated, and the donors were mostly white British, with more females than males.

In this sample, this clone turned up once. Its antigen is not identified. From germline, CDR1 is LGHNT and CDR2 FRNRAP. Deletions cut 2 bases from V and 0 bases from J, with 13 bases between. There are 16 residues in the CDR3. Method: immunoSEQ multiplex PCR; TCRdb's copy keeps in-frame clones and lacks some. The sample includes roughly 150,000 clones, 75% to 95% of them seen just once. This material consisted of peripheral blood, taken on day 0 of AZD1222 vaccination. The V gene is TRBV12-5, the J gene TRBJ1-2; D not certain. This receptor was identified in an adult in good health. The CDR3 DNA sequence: TGTGCTAGTGGTTTGCTCCTTCCGGGCCCTAACTATGGCTACACCTTC. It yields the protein CASGLLLPGPNYGYTF.